This T cell receptor (beta chain) appears in the sequencing data of a study of cytomegalovirus exposure and HLA in healthy donors. V lost 0 bases, J lost 10 bases, and 24 bases lay in between. The length of the CDR3 is 18 residues. Germline V gene lookup returns CDR1 ENHRY and CDR2 SYGVKD. PCR involved 60 Vbeta and 13 Jbeta primers. Clones were read by immunoSEQ multiplex PCR, and TCRdb kept only the in-frame ones, dropping some. The repertoire consists of about 80,000 clones, with roughly two thirds occurring once and the leading ten covering less than 8%. The sequencing sample was made of PBMCs. The V and J genes are TRBV10-3 and TRBJ1-4; D may be TRBD1 (6 bases). The sequence came from a woman aged 45-65 years in good health and CMV-seropositive. CDR3 nucleotide sequence: TGTGCCATCAGTGAGTCGTTGGGTCGTAGGGGGATATTAGGAAAACTGTTTTTT. Translated: CAISESLGRRGILGKLFF.